Given below is one TCR beta chain in context. The antigen is unknown. The sample comes from a study of STAT5B mutations in CD4+ large granular lymphocyte leukemia. Source study methods: Productive clonotypes were detectable down to 2.59 x 10-5 frequency. Generated by immunoSEQ multiplex PCR, the TCRdb table keeps only in-frame clones and is missing some. V, J and clone size derive from that table, while D and trimming were established from the DNA sequence. The sample consists of 30,000 to 40,000 clones, around 72% of them appearing once. From germline, CDR1 is MNHEY and CDR2 SVGAGI. J lost 3 bases, V lost 2 bases, and 7 bases had no gene match. The CDR3 has 16 amino acids. Healthy controls were blood donor buffy coats. Study-level points and caveats: Main leukemic clonotypes were patient-specific, but 20% to 25% appeared at low frequency elsewhere.

The J gene is TRBJ2-5, the V gene TRBV6-5; 9 bases line up with TRBD1. This clonotype was obtained from a human donor in good health. Sequences were obtained from CD4+ T cells from blood buffy coats. The CDR3 region is CASSYVTGTGKETQYF. CDR3 bases: TGTGCCAGCAGTTACGTAACCGGGACAGGGAAAGAGACCCAGTACTTC.